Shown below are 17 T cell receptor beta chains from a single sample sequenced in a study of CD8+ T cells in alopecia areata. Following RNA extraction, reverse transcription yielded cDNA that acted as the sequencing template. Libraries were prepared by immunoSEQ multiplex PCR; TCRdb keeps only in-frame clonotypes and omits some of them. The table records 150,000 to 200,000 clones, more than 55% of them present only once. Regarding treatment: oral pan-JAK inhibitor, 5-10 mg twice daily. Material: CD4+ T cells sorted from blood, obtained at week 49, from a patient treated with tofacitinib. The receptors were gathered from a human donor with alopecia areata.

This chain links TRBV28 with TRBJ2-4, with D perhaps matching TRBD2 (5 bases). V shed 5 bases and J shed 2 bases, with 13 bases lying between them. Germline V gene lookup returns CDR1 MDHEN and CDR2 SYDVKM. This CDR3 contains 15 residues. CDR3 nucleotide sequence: TGTGCCAGCAGTCCTCGGACTGGCACCAAAAACATTCAGTACTTC. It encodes CASSPRTGTKNIQYF.

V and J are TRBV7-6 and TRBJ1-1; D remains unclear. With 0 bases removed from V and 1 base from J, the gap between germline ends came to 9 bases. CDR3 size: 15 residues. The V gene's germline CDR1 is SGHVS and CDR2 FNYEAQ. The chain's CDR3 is CASSLALGGNTEAFF. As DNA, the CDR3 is TGTGCCAGCAGCTTAGCACTGGGAGGGAACACTGAAGCTTTCTTT.

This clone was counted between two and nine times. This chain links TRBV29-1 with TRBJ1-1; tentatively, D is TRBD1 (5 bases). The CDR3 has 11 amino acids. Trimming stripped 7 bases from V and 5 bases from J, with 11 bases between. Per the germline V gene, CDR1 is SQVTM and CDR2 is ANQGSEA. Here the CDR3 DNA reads TGCAGCGGTCAGGGTGAAACTGAAGCTTTCTTT. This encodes CSGQGETEAFF.

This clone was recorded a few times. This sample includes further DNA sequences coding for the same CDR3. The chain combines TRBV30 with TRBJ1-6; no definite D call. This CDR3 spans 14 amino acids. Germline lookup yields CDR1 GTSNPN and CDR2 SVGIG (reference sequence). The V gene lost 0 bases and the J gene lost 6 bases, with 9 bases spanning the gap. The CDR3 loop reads CAWSVVAVNSPLHF. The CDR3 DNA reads TGTGCCTGGAGTGTAGTGGCAGTTAATTCACCCCTCCACTTT.

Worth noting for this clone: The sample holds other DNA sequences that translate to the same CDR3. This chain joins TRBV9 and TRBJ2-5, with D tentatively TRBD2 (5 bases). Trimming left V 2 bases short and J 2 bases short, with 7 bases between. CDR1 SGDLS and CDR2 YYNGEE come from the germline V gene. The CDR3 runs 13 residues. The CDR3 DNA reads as TGTGCCAGCAGCGTCGGCGGGCAAGAGACCCAGTACTTC. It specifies CASSVGGQETQYF.

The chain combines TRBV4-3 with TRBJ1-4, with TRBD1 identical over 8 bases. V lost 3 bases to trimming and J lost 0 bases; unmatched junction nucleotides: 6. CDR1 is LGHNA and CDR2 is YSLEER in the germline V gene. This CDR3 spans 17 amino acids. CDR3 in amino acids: CASSQGDRQTTNEKLFF. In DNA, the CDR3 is TGCGCCAGCAGCCAGGGGGACAGGCAAACAACTAATGAAAAACTGTTTTTT.

CDR3 sequence reads: CASSELYPTDTQYF. CDR3 nucleotides: TGTGCCAGCAGTGAACTTTACCCCACAGATACGCAGTATTTT. This sequence joins TRBV2 and TRBJ2-3; no clear D gene. This CDR3 region has 14 residues. Germline V gives CDR1 SNHLY, CDR2 FYNNEI. Trimming pared 2 bases from V and 2 bases from J, leaving 8 bases between.

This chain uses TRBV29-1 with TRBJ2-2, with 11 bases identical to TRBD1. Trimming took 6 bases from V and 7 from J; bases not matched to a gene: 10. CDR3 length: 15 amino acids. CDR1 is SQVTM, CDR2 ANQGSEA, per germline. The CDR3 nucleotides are TGCAGCGTCCACCCGGGACAGGGGGTCGGCGGGGAGCTGTTTTTT. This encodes CSVHPGQGVGGELFF.

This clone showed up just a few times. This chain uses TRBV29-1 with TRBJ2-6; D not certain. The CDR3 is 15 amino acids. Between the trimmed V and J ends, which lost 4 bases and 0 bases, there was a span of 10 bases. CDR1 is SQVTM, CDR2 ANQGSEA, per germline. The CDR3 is CSVGSGASGANVLTF. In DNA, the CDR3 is TGCAGCGTTGGGTCGGGCGCCTCTGGGGCCAACGTCCTGACTTTC.

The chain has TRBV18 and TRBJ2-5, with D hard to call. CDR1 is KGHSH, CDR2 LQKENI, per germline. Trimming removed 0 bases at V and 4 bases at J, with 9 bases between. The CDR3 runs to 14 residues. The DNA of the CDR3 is TGTGCCAGCTCACCACCGGTCAGAACAGAGACCCAGTACTTC. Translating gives CASSPPVRTETQYF.

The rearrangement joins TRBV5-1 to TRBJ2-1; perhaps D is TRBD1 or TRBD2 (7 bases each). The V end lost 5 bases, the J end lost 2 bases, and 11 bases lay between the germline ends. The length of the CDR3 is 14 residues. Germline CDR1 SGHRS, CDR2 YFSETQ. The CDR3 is CASSQGGPYNEQFF. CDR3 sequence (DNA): TGCGCCAGCAGTCAGGGGGGGCCCTACAATGAGCAGTTCTTC.

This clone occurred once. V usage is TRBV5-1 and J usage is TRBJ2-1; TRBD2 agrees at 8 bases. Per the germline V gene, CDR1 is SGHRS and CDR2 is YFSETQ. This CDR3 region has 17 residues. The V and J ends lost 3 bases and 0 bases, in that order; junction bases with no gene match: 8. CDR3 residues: CASSYLGLANSYNEQFF. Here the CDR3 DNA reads TGCGCCAGCAGCTACTTAGGACTAGCCAACTCCTACAATGAGCAGTTCTTC.

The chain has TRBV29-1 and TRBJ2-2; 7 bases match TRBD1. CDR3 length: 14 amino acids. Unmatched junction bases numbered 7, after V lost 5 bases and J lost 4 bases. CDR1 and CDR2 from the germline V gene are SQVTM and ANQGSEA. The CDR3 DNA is TGCAGCGTTAGCCGGGACAGATTCACCGGGGAGCTGTTTTTT. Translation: CSVSRDRFTGELFF.

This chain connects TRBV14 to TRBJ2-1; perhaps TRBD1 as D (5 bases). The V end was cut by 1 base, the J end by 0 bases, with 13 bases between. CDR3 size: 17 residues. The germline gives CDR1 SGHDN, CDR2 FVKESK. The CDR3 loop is CASSQVGQSSSYNEQFF. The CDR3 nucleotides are TGTGCCAGCAGCCAAGTGGGGCAGTCAAGCTCCTACAATGAGCAGTTCTTC.

CDR3 amino acids: CASSNLDTEAFF. The CDR3 region has the DNA TGTGCCAGCAGCAACCTTGACACTGAAGCTTTCTTT. V gene TRBV7-9 combines with J gene TRBJ1-1, with D uncertain. CDR1 SEHNR and CDR2 FQNEAQ come from the germline V gene (reference sequence). V lost 5 bases, J lost 3 bases, and 7 bases lay in between. The CDR3 is 12 residues long.

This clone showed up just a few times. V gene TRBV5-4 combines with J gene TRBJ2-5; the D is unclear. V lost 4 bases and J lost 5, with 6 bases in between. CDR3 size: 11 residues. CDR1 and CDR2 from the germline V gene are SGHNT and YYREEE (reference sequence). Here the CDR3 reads CASSLEETQYF. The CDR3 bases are TGTGCCAGCAGCCTGGAGGAGACCCAGTACTTC.

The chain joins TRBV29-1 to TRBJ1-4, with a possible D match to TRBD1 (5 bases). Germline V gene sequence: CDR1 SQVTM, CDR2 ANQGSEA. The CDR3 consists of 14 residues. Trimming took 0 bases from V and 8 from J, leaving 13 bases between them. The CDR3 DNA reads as TGCAGCGTTGAAGACCCCCGGGACCCAGAAAAACTGTTTTTT. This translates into CSVEDPRDPEKLFF. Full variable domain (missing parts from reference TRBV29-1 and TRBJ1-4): SAVISQKPSRDICQRGTSLTIQCQVDSQVTMMFWYRQQPGQSLTLIATANQGSEATYESGFVIDKFPISRPNLTFSTLTVSNMSPEDSSIYLCSVEDPRDPEKLFFGSGTQLSVL.